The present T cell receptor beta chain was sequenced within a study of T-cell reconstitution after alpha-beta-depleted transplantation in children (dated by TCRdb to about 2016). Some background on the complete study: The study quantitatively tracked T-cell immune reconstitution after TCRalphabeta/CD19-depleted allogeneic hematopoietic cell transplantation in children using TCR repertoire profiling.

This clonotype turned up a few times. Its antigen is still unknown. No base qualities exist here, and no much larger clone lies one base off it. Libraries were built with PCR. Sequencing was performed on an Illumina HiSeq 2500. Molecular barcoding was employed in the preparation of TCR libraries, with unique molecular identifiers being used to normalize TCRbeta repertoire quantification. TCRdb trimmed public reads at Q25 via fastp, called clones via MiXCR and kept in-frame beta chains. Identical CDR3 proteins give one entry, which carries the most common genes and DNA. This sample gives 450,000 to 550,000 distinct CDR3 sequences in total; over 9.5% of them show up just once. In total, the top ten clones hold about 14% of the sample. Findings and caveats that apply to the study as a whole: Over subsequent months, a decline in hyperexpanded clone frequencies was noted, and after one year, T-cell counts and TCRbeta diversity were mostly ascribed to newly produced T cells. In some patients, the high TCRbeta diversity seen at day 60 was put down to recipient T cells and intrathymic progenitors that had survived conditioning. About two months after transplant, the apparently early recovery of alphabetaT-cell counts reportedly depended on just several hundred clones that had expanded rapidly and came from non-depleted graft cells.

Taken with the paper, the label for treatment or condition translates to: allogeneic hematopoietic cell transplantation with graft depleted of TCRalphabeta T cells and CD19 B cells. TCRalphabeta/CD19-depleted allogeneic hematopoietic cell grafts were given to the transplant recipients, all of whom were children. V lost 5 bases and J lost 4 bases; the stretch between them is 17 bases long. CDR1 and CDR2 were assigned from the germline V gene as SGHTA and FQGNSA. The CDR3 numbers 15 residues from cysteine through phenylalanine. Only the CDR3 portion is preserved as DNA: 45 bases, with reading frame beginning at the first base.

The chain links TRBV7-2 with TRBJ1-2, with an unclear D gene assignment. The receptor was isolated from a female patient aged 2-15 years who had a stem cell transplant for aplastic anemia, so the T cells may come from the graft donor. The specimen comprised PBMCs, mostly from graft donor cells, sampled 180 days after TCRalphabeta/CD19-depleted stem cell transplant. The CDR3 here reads CASSPSAGKGYGYTF. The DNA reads TGTGCCAGCAGCCCCTCCGCTGGAAAAGGCTATGGCTACACCTTC.